Sequencing of this T cell receptor beta chain was carried out in a study of cytomegalovirus exposure and HLA in healthy donors. V lost 0 bases and J lost 5, with 9 bases in between. The CDR3 contains 13 residues. Germline V lookup: CDR1 SGHDT, CDR2 YYEEEE. 60 Vbeta and 13 Jbeta primers were used in PCR. Clones were sequenced by immunoSEQ multiplex PCR, and TCRdb holds only the in-frame ones, with some missing. The table has over 120,000 clones, approximately 74% seen once. Sequencing used PBMCs. This receptor was identified in a man aged 18-30 years in good health and CMV-seropositive. V and J are TRBV5-6 and TRBJ2-7, with TRBD2 as a possible D gene (6 bases). CDR3 DNA sequence: TGTGCCAGCAGCTTGGTAGGGACTGACGAGCAGTACTTC. As protein: CASSLVGTDEQYF.